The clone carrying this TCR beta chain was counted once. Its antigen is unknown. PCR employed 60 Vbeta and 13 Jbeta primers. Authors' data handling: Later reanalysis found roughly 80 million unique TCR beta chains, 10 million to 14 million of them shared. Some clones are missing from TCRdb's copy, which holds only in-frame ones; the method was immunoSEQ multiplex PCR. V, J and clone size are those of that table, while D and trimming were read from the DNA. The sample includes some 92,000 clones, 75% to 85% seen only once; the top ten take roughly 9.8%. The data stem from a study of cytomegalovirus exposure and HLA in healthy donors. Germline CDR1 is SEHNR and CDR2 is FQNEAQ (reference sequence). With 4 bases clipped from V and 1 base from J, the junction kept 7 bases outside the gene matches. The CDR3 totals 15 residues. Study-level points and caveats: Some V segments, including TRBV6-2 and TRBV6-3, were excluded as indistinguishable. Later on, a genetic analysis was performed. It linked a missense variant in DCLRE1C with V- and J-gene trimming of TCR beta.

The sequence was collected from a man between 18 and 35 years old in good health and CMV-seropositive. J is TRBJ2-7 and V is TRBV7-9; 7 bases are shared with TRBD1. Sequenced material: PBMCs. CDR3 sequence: CASSSGQVVSYEQYF. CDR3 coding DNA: TGTGCCAGCAGCTCAGGACAGGTTGTATCCTACGAGCAGTACTTC.